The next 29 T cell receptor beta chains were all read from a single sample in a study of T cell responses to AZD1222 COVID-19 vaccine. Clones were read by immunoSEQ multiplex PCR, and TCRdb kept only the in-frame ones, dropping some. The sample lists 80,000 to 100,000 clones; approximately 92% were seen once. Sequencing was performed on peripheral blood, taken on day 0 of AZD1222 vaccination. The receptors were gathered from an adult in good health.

This chain's CDR3 is CASSQGGGTEAFF. CDR3 nucleotides: TGTGCCAGCAGTCAGGGAGGGGGCACTGAAGCTTTCTTT. The chain recombines TRBV12-3 or TRBV12-4 with TRBJ1-1, with D possibly matching TRBD1 (6 bases). This CDR3 region has 13 residues. Trimming stripped 5 bases from V and 4 bases from J, with 11 bases between.

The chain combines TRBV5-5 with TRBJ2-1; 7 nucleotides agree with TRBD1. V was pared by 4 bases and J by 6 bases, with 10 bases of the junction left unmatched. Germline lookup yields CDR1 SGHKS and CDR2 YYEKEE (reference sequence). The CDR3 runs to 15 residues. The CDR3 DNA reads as TGTGCCAGCAGCCAAGGGACAGACCCTAGCAATGAGCAGTTCTTC. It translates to CASSQGTDPSNEQFF.

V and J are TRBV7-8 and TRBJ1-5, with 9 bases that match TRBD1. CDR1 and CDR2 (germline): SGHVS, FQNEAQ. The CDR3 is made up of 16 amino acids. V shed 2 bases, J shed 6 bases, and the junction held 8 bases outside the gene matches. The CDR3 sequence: CASSLRQGELGQPQHF. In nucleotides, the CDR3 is TGTGCCAGCAGCTTAAGACAGGGGGAATTGGGTCAGCCCCAGCATTTT.

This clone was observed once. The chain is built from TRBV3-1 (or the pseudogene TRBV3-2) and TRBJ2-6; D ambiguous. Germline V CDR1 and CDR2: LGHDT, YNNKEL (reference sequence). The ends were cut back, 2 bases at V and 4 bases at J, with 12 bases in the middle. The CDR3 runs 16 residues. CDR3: CASSQRVRSGANVLTF. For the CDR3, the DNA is TGTGCCAGCAGCCAAAGAGTAAGGTCCGGGGCCAACGTCCTGACTTTC.

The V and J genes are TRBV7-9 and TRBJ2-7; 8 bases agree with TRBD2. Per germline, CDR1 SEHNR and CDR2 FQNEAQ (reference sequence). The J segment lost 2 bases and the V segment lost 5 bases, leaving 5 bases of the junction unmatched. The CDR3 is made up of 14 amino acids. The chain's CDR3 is CASSPGLAAYEQYF. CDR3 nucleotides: TGTGCCAGCAGCCCCGGACTAGCCGCCTACGAGCAGTACTTC.

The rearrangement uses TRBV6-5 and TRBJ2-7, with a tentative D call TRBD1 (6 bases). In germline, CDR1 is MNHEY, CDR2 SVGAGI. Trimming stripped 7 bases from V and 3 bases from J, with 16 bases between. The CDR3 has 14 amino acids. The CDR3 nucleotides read TGTGCCAGCACCCCCCGGGACATAGACTACGAGCAGTACTTC. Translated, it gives CASTPRDIDYEQYF.

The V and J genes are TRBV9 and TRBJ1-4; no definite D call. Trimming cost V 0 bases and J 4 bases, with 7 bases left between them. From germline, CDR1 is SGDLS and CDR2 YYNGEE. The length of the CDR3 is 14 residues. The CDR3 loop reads CASSVDNGNEKLFF. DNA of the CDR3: TGTGCCAGCAGCGTAGACAATGGTAATGAAAAACTGTTTTTT.

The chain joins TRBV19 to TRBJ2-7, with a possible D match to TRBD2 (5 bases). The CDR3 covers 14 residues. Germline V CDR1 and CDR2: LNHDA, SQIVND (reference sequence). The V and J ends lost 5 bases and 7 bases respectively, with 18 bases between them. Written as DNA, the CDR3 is TGTGCCAGTAGTCTCGGACTGGCTCGCGGGGAGCAGTACTTC. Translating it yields CASSLGLARGEQYF.

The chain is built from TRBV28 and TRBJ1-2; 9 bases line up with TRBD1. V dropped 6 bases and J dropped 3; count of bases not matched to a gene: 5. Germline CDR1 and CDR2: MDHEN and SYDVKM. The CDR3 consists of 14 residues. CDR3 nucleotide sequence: TGTGCCAGCAGCCAGGACAGGGGATACTATGGCTACACCTTC. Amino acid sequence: CASSQDRGYYGYTF.

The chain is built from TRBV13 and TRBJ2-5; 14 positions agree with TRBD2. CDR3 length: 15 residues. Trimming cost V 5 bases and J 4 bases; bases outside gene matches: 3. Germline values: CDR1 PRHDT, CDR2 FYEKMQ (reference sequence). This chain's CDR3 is CASSPGTSGGETQYF. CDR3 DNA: TGTGCCAGCAGCCCAGGGACTAGCGGGGGAGAGACCCAGTACTTC.

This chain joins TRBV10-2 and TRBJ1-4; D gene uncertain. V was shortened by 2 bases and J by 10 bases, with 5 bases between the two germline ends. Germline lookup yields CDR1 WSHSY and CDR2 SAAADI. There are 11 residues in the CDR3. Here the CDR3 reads CASSENTKLFF. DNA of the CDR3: TGCGCCAGCAGTGAGAATACAAAACTGTTTTTT.

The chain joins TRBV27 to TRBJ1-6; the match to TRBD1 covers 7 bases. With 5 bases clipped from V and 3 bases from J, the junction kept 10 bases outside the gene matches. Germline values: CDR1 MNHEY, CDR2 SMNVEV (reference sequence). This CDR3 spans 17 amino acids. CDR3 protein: CASSPSGGKGYNSPLHF. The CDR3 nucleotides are TGTGCCAGCAGTCCCTCAGGGGGAAAGGGCTATAATTCACCCCTCCACTTT.

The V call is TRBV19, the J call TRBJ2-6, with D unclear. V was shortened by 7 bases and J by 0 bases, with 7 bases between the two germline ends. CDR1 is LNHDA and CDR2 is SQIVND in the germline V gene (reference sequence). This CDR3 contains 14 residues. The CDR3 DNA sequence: TGTGCCAGTACTACGATCTCTGGGGCCAACGTCCTGACTTTC. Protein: CASTTISGANVLTF. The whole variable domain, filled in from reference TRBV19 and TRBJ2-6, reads DGGITQSPKYLFRKEGQNVTLSCEQNLNHDAMYWYRQDPGQGLRLIYYSQIVNDFQKGDIAEGYSVSREKKESFPLTVTSAQKNPTAFYLCASTTISGANVLTFGAGSRLTVL.

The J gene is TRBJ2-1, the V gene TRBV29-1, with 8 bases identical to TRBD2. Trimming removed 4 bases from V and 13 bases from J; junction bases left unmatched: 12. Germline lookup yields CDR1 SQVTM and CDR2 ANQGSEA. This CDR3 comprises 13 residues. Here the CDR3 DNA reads TGCAGCGTTGGGATTGGTCTAGCGGGCCAACAGTTCTTC. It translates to CSVGIGLAGQQFF.

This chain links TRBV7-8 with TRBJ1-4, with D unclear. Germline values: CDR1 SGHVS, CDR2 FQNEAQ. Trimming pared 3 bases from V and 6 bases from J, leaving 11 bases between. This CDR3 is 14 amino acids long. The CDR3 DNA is TGTGCCAGCAGCTTCTTGAAGGGAGATGAAAAACTGTTTTTT. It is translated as CASSFLKGDEKLFF.

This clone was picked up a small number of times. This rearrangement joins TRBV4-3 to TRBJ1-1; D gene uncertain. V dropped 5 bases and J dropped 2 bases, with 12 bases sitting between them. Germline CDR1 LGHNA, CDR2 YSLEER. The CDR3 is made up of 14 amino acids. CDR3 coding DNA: TGCGCCAGCAGCTCCCACCTAGTAAACACTGAAGCTTTCTTT. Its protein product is CASSSHLVNTEAFF.

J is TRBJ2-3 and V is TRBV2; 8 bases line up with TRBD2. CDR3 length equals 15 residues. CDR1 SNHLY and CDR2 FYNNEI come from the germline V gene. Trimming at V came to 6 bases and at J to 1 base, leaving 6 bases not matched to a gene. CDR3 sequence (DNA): TGTGCCAGCAGGCACGGGGGGGCAGGCACAGATACGCAGTATTTT. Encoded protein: CASRHGGAGTDTQYF. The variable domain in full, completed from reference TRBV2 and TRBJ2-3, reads EPEVTQTPSHQVTQMGQEVILRCVPISNHLYFYWYRQILGQKVEFLVSFYNNEISEKSEIFDDQFSVERPDGSNFTLKIRSTKLEDSAMYFCASRHGGAGTDTQYFGPGTRLTVL.

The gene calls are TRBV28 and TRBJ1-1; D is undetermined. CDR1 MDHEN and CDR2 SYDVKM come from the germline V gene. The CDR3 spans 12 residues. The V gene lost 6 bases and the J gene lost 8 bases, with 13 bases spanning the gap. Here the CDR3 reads CASRNAGFEAFF. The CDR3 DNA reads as TGTGCCAGCAGAAATGCGGGATTCGAAGCTTTCTTT.

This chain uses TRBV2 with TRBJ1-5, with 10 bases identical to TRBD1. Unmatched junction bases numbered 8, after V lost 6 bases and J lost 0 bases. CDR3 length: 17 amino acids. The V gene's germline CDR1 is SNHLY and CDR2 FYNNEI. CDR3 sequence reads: CASSSDRGRHSNQPQHF. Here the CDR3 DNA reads TGTGCCAGCAGCTCGGACAGGGGGAGGCATAGCAATCAGCCCCAGCATTTT.

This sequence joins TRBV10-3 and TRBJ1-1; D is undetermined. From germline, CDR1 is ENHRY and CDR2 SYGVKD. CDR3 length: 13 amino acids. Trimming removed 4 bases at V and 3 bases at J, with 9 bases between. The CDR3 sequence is CAISVKGDTEAFF. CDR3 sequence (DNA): TGTGCCATCAGTGTTAAGGGAGACACTGAAGCTTTCTTT.

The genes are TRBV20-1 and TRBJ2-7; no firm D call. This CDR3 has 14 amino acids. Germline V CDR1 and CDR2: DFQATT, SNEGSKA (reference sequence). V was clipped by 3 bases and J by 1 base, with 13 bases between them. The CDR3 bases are TGCAGTGCTAGTACCCGGGTTGGGTCCTACGAGCAGTACTTC. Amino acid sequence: CSASTRVGSYEQYF.

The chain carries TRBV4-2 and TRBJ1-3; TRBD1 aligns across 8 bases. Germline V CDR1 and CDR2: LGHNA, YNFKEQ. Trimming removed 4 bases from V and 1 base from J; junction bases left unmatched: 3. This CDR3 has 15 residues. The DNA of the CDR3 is TGTGCCAGCAGCCTGGACAGGGTTTCTGGAAACACCATATATTTT. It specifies CASSLDRVSGNTIYF.

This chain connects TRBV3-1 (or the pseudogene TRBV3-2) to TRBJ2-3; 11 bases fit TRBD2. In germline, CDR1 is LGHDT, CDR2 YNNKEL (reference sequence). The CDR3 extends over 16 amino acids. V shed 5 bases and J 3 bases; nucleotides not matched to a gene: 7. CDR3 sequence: CASSVRLAGITDTQYF. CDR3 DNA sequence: TGTGCCAGCAGCGTAAGACTAGCGGGGATTACAGATACGCAGTATTTT.

DNA of the CDR3: TGTGCCAGCAGCTTAGACCGGGAGTCGGGCGAGCAGTACTTC. Amino acid sequence: CASSLDRESGEQYF. J is TRBJ2-7 and V is TRBV7-3, with a possible D match to TRBD2 (6 bases). The CDR3 extends over 14 amino acids. Deletions cut 2 bases from V and 6 bases from J, with 14 bases between. CDR1 SGHTA and CDR2 FQGTGA come from the germline V gene.

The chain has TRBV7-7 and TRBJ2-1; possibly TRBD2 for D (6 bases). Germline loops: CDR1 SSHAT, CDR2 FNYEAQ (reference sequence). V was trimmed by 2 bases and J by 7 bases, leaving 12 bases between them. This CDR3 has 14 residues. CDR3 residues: CASSLQSGSNEQFF. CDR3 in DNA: TGTGCCAGCAGCTTACAATCCGGGAGTAATGAGCAGTTCTTC.

CDR3 coding DNA: TGTGCCAGCAGCTTAGCCCTCCGGGGGGTTCATGAAAAACTGTTTTTT. Its protein is CASSLALRGVHEKLFF. This chain uses TRBV7-9 with TRBJ1-4, with a tentative D call TRBD1 (5 bases). Germline V gene sequence: CDR1 SEHNR, CDR2 FQNEAQ (reference sequence). The CDR3 loop spans 16 amino acids. Trimming took off 0 bases at V and 6 bases at J, with 14 bases between the two ends.

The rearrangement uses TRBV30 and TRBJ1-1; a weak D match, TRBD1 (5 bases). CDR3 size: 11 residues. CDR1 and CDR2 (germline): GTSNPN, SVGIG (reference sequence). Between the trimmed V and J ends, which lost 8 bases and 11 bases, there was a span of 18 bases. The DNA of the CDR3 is TGTGCCGGGGGGATGGCGGGTCCGGCTTTCTTT. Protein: CAGGMAGPAFF.

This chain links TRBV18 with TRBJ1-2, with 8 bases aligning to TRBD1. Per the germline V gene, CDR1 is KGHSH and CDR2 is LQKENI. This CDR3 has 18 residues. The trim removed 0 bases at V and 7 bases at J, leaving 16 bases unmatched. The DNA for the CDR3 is TGTGCCAGCTCACCACCCACCCCCGGACAGGGTATTGGCGGTGGCTACACCTTC. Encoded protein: CASSPPTPGQGIGGGYTF.

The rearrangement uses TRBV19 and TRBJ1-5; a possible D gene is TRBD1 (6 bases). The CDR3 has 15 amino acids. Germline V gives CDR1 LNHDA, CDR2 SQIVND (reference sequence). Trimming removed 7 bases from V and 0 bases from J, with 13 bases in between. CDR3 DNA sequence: TGTGCCAGTAAAGAAAACAGGGATAGCAATCAGCCCCAGCATTTT. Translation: CASKENRDSNQPQHF.